This passage covers 6 T cell receptor beta chains from one sample sequenced in a study of PD-L1 blockade in urothelial cancer. Only in-frame clones appear in the TCRdb table, and some are missing; sequencing was by immunoSEQ multiplex PCR. The sample carries 70,000 to 75,000 clones, around 80% recorded once. Here the sequenced sample was PBMCs, taken around atezolizumab (anti-PD-L1) treatment. These receptors all come from a man aged 70 or older with urothelial cancer.

The rearrangement links TRBV30 to TRBJ1-4, with D uncertain. The length of the CDR3 is 16 residues. V was shortened by 2 bases and J by 0 bases, with 13 bases between the two germline ends. CDR1 is GTSNPN and CDR2 is SVGIG in the germline V gene (reference sequence). The CDR3 loop reads CAWSQQFIATNEKLFF. The CDR3 DNA sequence: TGTGCCTGGAGTCAACAGTTCATTGCAACTAATGAAAAACTGTTTTTT.

The gene calls are TRBV21-1 and TRBJ1-5; the DNA was not used to check the table's D call, TRBD1. TRBV21-1 is a pseudogene segment. CDR3 length: 18 residues. The CDR3: CASSKEGTGWYSNQPQHF. The CDR3 bases are TGTGCCAGCAGCAAAGAGGGTACAGGGTGGTATAGCAATCAGCCCCAGCATTTT.

V gene TRBV5-1 combines with J gene TRBJ2-5; D gene ambiguous. Germline assignment: CDR1 SGHRS and CDR2 YFSETQ. CDR3 size: 13 residues. With 0 bases removed from V and 5 bases from J, the gap between germline ends came to 8 bases. CDR3 region: CASSLAGRETQYF. The CDR3 DNA follows: TGCGCCAGCAGCTTGGCCGGTCGGGAGACCCAGTACTTC.

This clone was picked up one time. This chain uses TRBV29-1 with TRBJ2-3; D is possibly TRBD1 (6 bases). This CDR3 spans 13 amino acids. Germline CDR1 is SQVTM and CDR2 is ANQGSEA. Trimming took off 6 bases at V and 2 bases at J, with 12 bases between the two ends. CDR3 residues: CSVGTPNTDTQYF. In DNA, the CDR3 is TGCAGCGTGGGGACACCAAACACAGATACGCAGTATTTT.

This clone was detected only a few times. This chain joins TRBV5-1 and TRBJ1-1, with TRBD1 matching 8 bases. Germline CDR1 is SGHRS and CDR2 is YFSETQ. Trimming took 0 bases from V and 6 from J; bases not matched to a gene: 4. This CDR3 spans 14 amino acids. The CDR3: CASSLVQGAAEAFF. In nucleotides, the CDR3 is TGCGCCAGCAGCTTGGTGCAGGGGGCCGCTGAAGCTTTCTTT.

The chain carries TRBV7-2 and TRBJ2-3, with a possible D match to TRBD2 (5 bases). The CDR3 is 12 residues long. Germline-derived CDR1 and CDR2 are SGHTA and FQGNSA. The CDR3 DNA reads as TGTGCTAAAGGGCTAGCTGGGGATACGCAGTATTTT. Amino acid sequence: CAKGLAGDTQYF.